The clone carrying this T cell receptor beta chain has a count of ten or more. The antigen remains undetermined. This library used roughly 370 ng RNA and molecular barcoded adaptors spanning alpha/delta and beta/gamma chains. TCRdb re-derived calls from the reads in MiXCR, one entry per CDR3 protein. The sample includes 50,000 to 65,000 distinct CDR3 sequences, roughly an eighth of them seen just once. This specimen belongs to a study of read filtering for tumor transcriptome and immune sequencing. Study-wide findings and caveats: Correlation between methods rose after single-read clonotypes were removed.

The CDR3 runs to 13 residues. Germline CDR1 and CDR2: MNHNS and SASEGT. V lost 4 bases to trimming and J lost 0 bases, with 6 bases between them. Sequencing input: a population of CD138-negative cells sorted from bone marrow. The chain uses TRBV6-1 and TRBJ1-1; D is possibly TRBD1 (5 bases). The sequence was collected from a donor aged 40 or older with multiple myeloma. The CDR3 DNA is TGTGCCAGCAGTGGGGGCATGAACACTGAAGCTTTCTTT. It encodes CASSGGMNTEAFF.